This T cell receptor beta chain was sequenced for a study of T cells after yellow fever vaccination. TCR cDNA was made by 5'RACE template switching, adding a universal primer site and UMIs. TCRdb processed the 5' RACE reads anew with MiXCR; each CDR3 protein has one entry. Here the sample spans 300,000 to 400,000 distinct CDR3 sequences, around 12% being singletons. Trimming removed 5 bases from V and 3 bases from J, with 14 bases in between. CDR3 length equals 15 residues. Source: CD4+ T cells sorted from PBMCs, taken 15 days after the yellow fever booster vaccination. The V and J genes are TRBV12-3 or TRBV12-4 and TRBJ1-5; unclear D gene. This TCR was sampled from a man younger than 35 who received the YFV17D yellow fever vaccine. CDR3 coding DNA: TGTGCCAGCAGTACCGAGGAGGGTTTCAATCAGCCCCAGCATTTT. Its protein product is CASSTEEGFNQPQHF.